The rows below give T cell receptor beta chains drawn from one sample of a study of blood T cell repertoires in COVID-19. Method: immunoSEQ multiplex PCR; TCRdb's copy keeps in-frame clones and lacks some. The sample consists of about 190,000 clones, about 90% of them appearing once. The sequencing input was peripheral blood. All receptors come from a man aged 50-59 years with acute or convalescent COVID-19. Both conserved end residues are part of each CDR3. The order of the fields is D gene, V gene, CDR3 length, J gene, clone size, CDR3 protein, CDR3 DNA. A D gene is named only where the DNA matches it firmly. Size is omitted from some rows. Given values are once, few, many or a class for expanded clones.

-	TRBV7-2	13	TRBJ2-1	-	CASSSDSYNEQFF	TGTGCCAGCAGCTCGGACAGCTACAATGAGCAGTTCTTC
-	TRBV11-2	13	TRBJ1-2	-	CASSLDGDYGYTF	TGTGCCAGCAGCTTAGACGGAGACTATGGCTACACCTTC
-	TRBV12-5	15	TRBJ2-2	-	CASGLSVAGTGELFF	TGTGCTAGTGGTTTGAGTGTGGCAGGCACCGGGGAGCTGTTTTTT
TRBD1	TRBV5-6	17	TRBJ2-1	-	CASSWSMGTVSYNEQFF	TGTGCCAGCAGCTGGAGCATGGGGACAGTCTCCTACAATGAGCAGTTCTTC
-	TRBV30	13	TRBJ1-6	-	CAWSVSYNSPLHF	TGTGCCTGGAGCGTTTCCTATAATTCACCCCTCCACTTT
TRBD2	TRBV9	16	TRBJ2-1	-	CASSVVAQRGGNEQFF	TGTGCCAGCAGCGTAGTTGCCCAGCGGGGGGGCAATGAGCAGTTCTTC
-	TRBV11-3	13	TRBJ2-3	-	CASSWSSVDTQYF	TGTGCCAGCAGCTGGTCTAGCGTAGATACGCAGTATTTT
-	TRBV29-1	11	TRBJ1-1	-	CSVLQNTEAFF	TGCAGCGTACTACAAAACACTGAAGCTTTCTTT
TRBD2	TRBV5-4	15	TRBJ2-7	-	CASTRRGGSSYEQYF	TGTGCCAGCACCCGGAGGGGAGGGAGCTCCTACGAGCAGTACTTC
TRBD1	TRBV5-4	17	TRBJ1-2	-	CATPVGGRGQGVDGYTF	TGTGCCACTCCGGTGGGGGGGAGGGGACAGGGCGTAGACGGCTACACCTTC
TRBD1	TRBV28	14	TRBJ2-3	-	CASSFRGRTDTQYF	TGTGCCAGCAGTTTCAGGGGGCGGACAGATACGCAGTATTTT
TRBD1	TRBV18	16	TRBJ1-4	-	CASSRQGFSTNEKLFF	TGTGCCAGCTCCCGACAGGGGTTCTCAACTAATGAAAAACTGTTTTTT
-	TRBV7-9	13	TRBJ1-1	-	CASSGGARTEAFF	TGTGCCAGCAGTGGGGGGGCTAGGACTGAAGCTTTCTTT
-	TRBV6-6	11	TRBJ1-2	-	CASSGGRGYTF	TGTGCCAGCAGTGGGGGGAGGGGCTACACCTTC
TRBD2	TRBV7-6	15	TRBJ2-5	-	CASSLGGLAGETQYF	TGTGCCAGCAGCTTAGGGGGACTAGCGGGAGAAACCCAGTACTTC
TRBD2	TRBV7-8	18	TRBJ2-7	-	CASSSLGLAGAGLWEQYF	TGTGCCAGCAGCTCACTGGGACTAGCGGGAGCCGGGCTGTGGGAGCAGTACTTC
-	TRBV6-2/TRBV6-3	13	TRBJ1-5	-	CASSFIGDQPQHF	TGTGCCAGCAGTTTTATAGGGGATCAGCCCCAGCATTTT
TRBD2	TRBV7-2	14	TRBJ2-3	-	CASSHRLAADTQYF	TGTGCCAGCAGCCACCGACTAGCGGCAGATACGCAGTATTTT
TRBD1	TRBV5-1	16	TRBJ2-7	-	CASSLAPGQASYEQYF	TGCGCCAGCAGCCTTGCGCCGGGACAGGCTTCCTACGAGCAGTACTTC
TRBD1	TRBV6-5	15	TRBJ1-5	-	CASSPPGDRDQPQHF	TGTGCCAGCAGTCCCCCCGGGGACAGAGATCAGCCCCAGCATTTT
TRBD1	TRBV7-3	16	TRBJ2-1	-	CASSLSATGVYNEQFF	TGTGCCAGCAGCTTATCTGCGACAGGGGTCTACAATGAGCAGTTCTTC
TRBD1	TRBV18	15	TRBJ1-1	-	CASSPRQGGLAEAFF	TGTGCCAGCTCACCGAGACAGGGGGGGCTGGCTGAAGCTTTCTTT
TRBD2	TRBV7-2	15	TRBJ2-7	-	CASSLLAGGSYEQYF	TGTGCCAGCAGCTTATTAGCGGGAGGATCCTACGAGCAGTACTTC
TRBD1	TRBV30	13	TRBJ2-1	-	CAWSAAGGVEQFF	TGTGCCTGGAGTGCAGCAGGGGGCGTTGAGCAGTTCTTC
TRBD1	TRBV9	15	TRBJ2-1	-	CASSDTGGNYNEQFF	TGTGCCAGCAGTGACACAGGGGGCAACTACAATGAGCAGTTCTTC
-	TRBV27	15	TRBJ2-7	-	CASSPVTGNSYEQYF	TGTGCCAGCAGCCCCGTAACCGGGAACTCCTACGAGCAGTACTTC
TRBD1	TRBV5-1	14	TRBJ1-1	once	CASSFSGGRTEAFF	TGCGCCAGCAGCTTCTCAGGGGGGAGGACTGAAGCTTTCTTT
TRBD1	TRBV9	17	TRBJ2-5	-	CASSPSGGQGGRETQYF	TGTGCCAGCAGCCCCAGTGGGGGACAGGGAGGAAGAGAGACCCAGTACTTC
-	TRBV4-1	14	TRBJ2-2	-	CASSPRKEGGELFF	TGCGCCAGCAGCCCTAGGAAGGAAGGCGGGGAGCTGTTTTTT
TRBD2	TRBV7-8	15	TRBJ2-4	-	CASSPSGSHLNIQYF	TGTGCCAGCAGCCCTAGCGGGAGCCACCTAAACATTCAGTACTTC
TRBD2	TRBV9	17	TRBJ2-1	once	CASSETTSGSYSNEQFF	TGTGCCAGCAGCGAAACGACTAGCGGGAGTTATAGCAATGAGCAGTTCTTC
-	TRBV18	16	TRBJ1-3	-	CASSPPQRGSGNTIYF	TGTGCCAGCTCACCACCCCAGCGGGGCTCTGGAAACACCATATATTTT
-	TRBV30	15	TRBJ2-2	once	CAWRGGLSNTGELFF	TGTGCCTGGAGGGGGGGACTTTCCAACACCGGGGAGCTGTTTTTT
-	TRBV7-9	11	TRBJ2-1	-	CASSLGQEQFF	TGTGCCAGCAGCTTAGGGCAGGAGCAGTTCTTC
-	TRBV28	17	TRBJ1-1	-	CASSLISRGTRNTEAFF	TGTGCCAGCAGTTTAATAAGCCGAGGGACAAGGAACACTGAAGCTTTCTTT
-	TRBV5-1	14	TRBJ1-1	-	CASSLGQMNTEAFF	TGCGCCAGCAGCTTGGGGCAGATGAACACTGAAGCTTTCTTT
-	TRBV5-1	16	TRBJ2-6	-	CASSPTPGAGANVLTF	TGCGCCAGCAGCCCGACCCCAGGGGCTGGGGCCAACGTCCTGACTTTC
-	TRBV5-1	13	TRBJ2-1	-	CASSLRGGYEQFF	TGCGCCAGCAGCTTGCGTGGGGGCTATGAGCAGTTCTTC
TRBD2	TRBV7-2	14	TRBJ2-1	-	CASSLQTSGNEQFF	TGTGCCAGCAGTCTTCAGACTAGCGGCAATGAGCAGTTCTTC
TRBD2	TRBV18	16	TRBJ2-3	once	CASSQNSGRSTDTQYF	TGTGCCAGCTCACAAAATAGCGGGAGGAGCACAGATACGCAGTATTTT
TRBD1	TRBV11-2	15	TRBJ2-5	-	CASSPWTGGLETQYF	TGTGCCAGCAGCCCCTGGACAGGGGGCCTTGAGACCCAGTACTTC
-	TRBV27	14	TRBJ1-2	once	CASSLRGGAHGYTF	TGTGCCAGCAGCCTCCGGGGGGGCGCACATGGCTACACCTTC
-	TRBV7-7	15	TRBJ2-3	once	CASSLGVRGTDTQYF	TGTGCTAGCAGCCTCGGGGTAAGGGGGACAGATACGCAGTATTTT
TRBD1	TRBV5-1	14	TRBJ2-5	-	CASRGQGAFETQYF	TGCGCCAGCAGGGGACAGGGGGCGTTCGAGACCCAGTACTTC
TRBD2	TRBV6-4	14	TRBJ2-2	-	CASTEAGGTGELFF	TGTGCCAGCACGGAAGCGGGAGGGACCGGGGAGCTGTTTTTT
-	TRBV27	14	TRBJ1-6	once	CASSLRINNSPLHF	TGTGCCAGCAGTTTACGTATAAATAATTCACCCCTCCACTTT
-	TRBV10-3	14	TRBJ1-6	-	CAISEGQNNSPLHF	TGTGCCATCAGTGAGGGGCAGAATAATTCACCCCTCCACTTT
TRBD1	TRBV28	15	TRBJ1-6	-	CASNIQGSYNSPLHF	TGTGCCAGCAACATACAGGGGTCATATAATTCACCCCTCCACTTT
-	TRBV19	13	TRBJ1-2	-	CATLREGTIGYTF	TGTGCCACCCTCCGGGAGGGGACTATCGGCTACACCTTC
-	TRBV27	16	TRBJ2-4	once	CASSLSEGAAKNIQYF	TGTGCCAGCAGTTTATCGGAGGGGGCTGCCAAAAACATTCAGTACTTC
-	TRBV2	14	TRBJ1-2	-	CASSVPGGNYGYTF	TGTGCCAGCAGTGTCCCGGGTGGCAACTATGGCTACACCTTC
TRBD1	TRBV6-5	15	TRBJ2-1	once	CASSYRDRGYNEQFF	TGTGCCAGCAGTTACCGGGACAGGGGCTACAATGAGCAGTTCTTC
-	TRBV27	16	TRBJ2-7	-	CASKPSLAVLPYEQYF	TGTGCCAGCAAACCCTCTCTCGCGGTACTCCCCTACGAGCAGTACTTC
TRBD1	TRBV5-1	14	TRBJ2-7	-	CASWNPGQPYEQYF	TGCGCCAGCTGGAATCCGGGACAGCCCTACGAGCAGTACTTC
-	TRBV4-2	15	TRBJ2-1	few	CASSQDWAGDNEQFF	TGTGCCAGCAGCCAAGACTGGGCAGGGGACAATGAGCAGTTCTTC
-	TRBV6-5	14	TRBJ2-1	-	CASSYPGGSGEQFF	TGTGCCAGCAGTTACCCTGGCGGCTCAGGGGAGCAGTTCTTC
-	TRBV10-3	15	TRBJ1-2	once	CAISELVTGPPGYTF	TGTGCCATCAGTGAGTTGGTAACAGGGCCGCCTGGCTACACCTTC
-	TRBV7-9	16	TRBJ2-3	-	CASSPPEGAYTDTQYF	TGTGCCAGCAGCCCCCCGGAAGGGGCGTACACAGATACGCAGTATTTT
TRBD2	TRBV24-1	19	TRBJ2-1	-	CATSDAGGGLRSSYNEQFF	TGTGCCACCAGTGATGCGGGGGGAGGCCTTCGCAGCTCCTACAATGAGCAGTTCTTC